A selection of T cell receptor beta chains follows, all from one sample in a study of shared clonotypes between healthy human individuals. Using immunoSEQ multiplex PCR, the repertoire was profiled, and TCRdb retains in-frame clones only, with some absent. The table records a few million clones, approximately 95% of them present only once. The sample was naive CD4+ T cells from PBMCs. These receptors originate from a man between 18 and 29 years old in good health. Some clones in this sample may be carry-over from other donors' samples. Each CDR3 is given with its conserved first and last residue. A D gene is named only where the DNA matches it firmly. Expanded clones get a size class; other rows say once, few or many, or leave the size out.

j_call	cdr3_length	d_call	v_call	clone_size	cdr3_aa	cdr3_nt
TRBJ1-2	13	TRBD1	TRBV10-3	-	CAISEGGHYGYTF	TGTGCCATCAGTGAAGGGGGCCACTATGGCTACACCTTC
TRBJ1-2	10	-	TRBV7-2	-	CASSLGRATF	TGTGCCAGCAGCCTCGGACGGGCCACCTTC
TRBJ2-5	12	-	TRBV6-5	-	CASMNSQETQYF	TGTGCCAGCATGAACAGTCAAGAGACCCAGTACTTC
TRBJ2-3	12	-	TRBV10-3	-	CAISAGSDTQYF	TGTGCCATCAGTGCCGGATCAGATACGCAGTATTTT
TRBJ2-1	15	TRBD2	TRBV9	-	CASTPRVAGYNEQFF	TGTGCCAGCACCCCCCGGGTAGCGGGGTACAATGAGCAGTTCTTC
TRBJ2-5	16	TRBD1	TRBV19	-	CASSNPGTGGRETQYF	TGTGCCAGTAGTAACCCCGGGACAGGGGGCCGGGAGACCCAGTACTTC
TRBJ2-5	13	-	TRBV5-1	-	CASSSAAPETQYF	TGCGCCAGCAGCTCCGCAGCCCCGGAGACCCAGTACTTC
TRBJ1-1	12	-	TRBV28	-	CASRTANTEAFF	TGTGCCAGCAGGACAGCTAACACTGAAGCTTTCTTT
TRBJ2-7	15	-	TRBV27	-	CASSYGTIAFYEQYF	TGTGCCAGCAGTTACGGGACAATCGCGTTCTACGAGCAGTACTTC
TRBJ1-1	18	-	TRBV5-1	-	CASSARGQSSGLNTEAFF	TGCGCCAGCAGCGCCAGGGGACAATCGTCGGGACTGAACACTGAAGCTTTCTTT
TRBJ2-6	16	TRBD1	TRBV18	-	CASSPGQGSGANVLTF	TGTGCCAGCTCACCCGGACAGGGCTCTGGGGCCAACGTCCTGACTTTC
TRBJ1-5	12	-	TRBV4-1	-	CASSHPREPQHF	TGCGCCAGCAGCCACCCCCGTGAGCCCCAGCATTTT
TRBJ2-5	17	TRBD1	TRBV5-4	-	CASSHGSRTGATWAQYF	TGTGCCAGCAGCCACGGATCGCGGACAGGGGCTACGTGGGCCCAGTACTTC
TRBJ1-1	14	TRBD1	TRBV18	-	CASSPGQGMTEAFF	TGTGCCAGCTCACCGGGACAGGGGATGACTGAAGCTTTCTTT
TRBJ2-1	15	TRBD1	TRBV7-9	-	CASLQPGQGLSEQFF	TGTGCCAGCCTTCAACCGGGACAGGGGCTTAGTGAGCAGTTCTTC
TRBJ1-4	16	-	TRBV6-5	-	CASSYSMTAWVGELFF	TGTGCCAGCAGTTACTCGATGACAGCGTGGGTCGGGGAACTGTTTTTT
TRBJ1-5	15	-	TRBV10-3	-	CAISDRDISNQPQHF	TGTGCCATCAGTGACAGGGATATCAGCAATCAGCCCCAGCATTTT
TRBJ1-5	14	-	TRBV5-1	-	CASSLGVSNQPQHF	TGCGCCAGCAGCTTAGGGGTAAGCAATCAGCCCCAGCATTTT
TRBJ1-3	17	TRBD1	TRBV7-3	-	CASSLRGQGLAGNTIYF	TGTGCCAGCAGCTTAAGGGGACAGGGACTGGCCGGAAACACCATATATTTT
TRBJ2-1	12	TRBD2	TRBV28	-	CANSGRGNEQFF	TGTGCCAACAGCGGGAGGGGCAATGAGCAGTTCTTC
TRBJ2-1	12	-	TRBV5-8	-	CASSLAGHEQFF	TGTGCCAGCAGCTTGGCGGGTCATGAGCAGTTCTTC
TRBJ2-7	15	-	TRBV6-1	-	CASSSGGLSSYEQYF	TGTGCCAGCAGTAGTGGGGGCTTGAGCTCCTACGAGCAGTACTTC
TRBJ1-1	15	TRBD1	TRBV18	-	CASSPRRTGGSEAFF	TGTGCCAGCTCCCCGAGGAGGACAGGGGGCTCTGAAGCTTTCTTT
TRBJ2-7	17	TRBD1	TRBV4-3	-	CASSQDLTGQGRDEQYF	TGCGCCAGCAGCCAAGACCTAACGGGACAGGGGCGAGACGAGCAGTACTTC
TRBJ1-3	13	-	TRBV19	-	CASKSDSGNTIYF	TGTGCCAGTAAGTCGGACTCTGGAAACACCATATATTTT
TRBJ2-1	14	-	TRBV19	few	CASSGLLSYNEQFF	TGTGCCAGTTCCGGTCTGCTCTCCTACAATGAGCAGTTCTTC
TRBJ2-7	15	TRBD1	TRBV7-9	-	CASSSRGAGGYEQYF	TGTGCCAGCAGCTCCCGAGGGGCAGGGGGCTACGAGCAGTACTTC
TRBJ2-2	16	-	TRBV25-1	-	CASSELTRGNTGELFF	TGTGCCAGCAGTGAGTTAACGCGGGGGAACACCGGGGAGCTGTTTTTT
TRBJ1-2	14	-	TRBV5-1	-	CASSLLGQGDGYTF	TGCGCCAGCAGCTTGTTGGGCCAGGGTGATGGCTACACCTTC
TRBJ2-5	16	-	TRBV5-1	once	CASSLPRGGEGETQYF	TGCGCCAGCAGCCTTCCTAGAGGGGGGGAAGGAGAGACCCAGTACTTC
TRBJ2-3	17	TRBD1	TRBV2	-	CASSLDTDRVGTDTQYF	TGTGCCAGCAGCCTCGATACAGACAGGGTGGGCACAGATACGCAGTATTTT
TRBJ2-7	20	TRBD1	TRBV28	-	CASSFQLGTGGTTYSYEQYF	TGTGCCAGCAGTTTCCAATTAGGGACAGGGGGAACCACTTACTCCTACGAGCAGTACTTC
TRBJ2-3	18	TRBD2	TRBV4-1	-	CASSRLERLAGGTDTQYF	TGCGCCAGCAGCCGCCTGGAAAGACTAGCGGGAGGTACAGATACGCAGTATTTT